This record covers a single T cell receptor beta chain. What it binds is unknown. This record comes from a study of cytomegalovirus exposure and HLA in healthy donors. Overall study context: A preliminary data release comprised roughly 80 million unique TCRs obtained from HLA-typed donors. Notes on the study in general: Cytomegalovirus-associated status was assigned to 164 TCR beta chains. While the bulk of TCR sequences proved rare, some public TCRs turned up in many donors. Within the data, a cluster of highly shared sequence variants was likely a sequencing artifact.

A multiplex PCR was run with 60 Vbeta primers and 13 Jbeta primers. Assay: immunoSEQ multiplex PCR; the TCRdb copy retains only in-frame clones and omits some. Found here are around 250,000 clones, 80% to 95% of them singletons; the top ten hold less than 2%. Germline V CDR1 and CDR2: GTSNPN, SVGIG (reference sequence). Trimming pared 0 bases from V and 7 bases from J, leaving 13 bases between. CDR3 length: 14 residues. The chain joins TRBV30 to TRBJ1-5, with D tentatively TRBD1 (5 bases). The TCR originated in a girl aged 2-10 years in good health and CMV-seronegative. The sample consisted of PBMCs. The CDR3 here is CAWSVTRVNQPQHF. CDR3 nucleotides: TGTGCCTGGAGTGTAACCAGGGTAAACCAGCCCCAGCATTTT.